The source of this T cell receptor beta chain is a study of blood T cells in healthy people across ages. Study-level results: Among T cells, TCR beta diversity per million cells dropped roughly linearly as age rose.

It was with a sample-barcoded 5' primer and a J-beta primer mix that a second PCR of roughly 7 to 12 cycles was run. TCRdb analysed the 5' RACE reads with MiXCR anew, one entry per CDR3 protein. The sample consists of 590,000 or so distinct CDR3 sequences, 25% to 35% of them appearing once. With 8 bases clipped from V and 7 bases from J, the junction kept 11 bases outside the gene matches. Germline lookup yields CDR1 MNHEY and CDR2 SMNVEV (reference sequence). The CDR3 runs 14 residues. At least ten counts were recorded for this clonotype. Its antigen remains unidentified. Sequencing was performed on blood. The chain uses TRBV27 and TRBJ2-1; 7 bases line up with TRBD1. The sequence was obtained from an elderly woman in good health. The CDR3 protein is CASSIMTGQNEQFF. The CDR3 DNA reads TGTGCCAGCTCTATAATGACAGGGCAGAATGAGCAGTTCTTC.